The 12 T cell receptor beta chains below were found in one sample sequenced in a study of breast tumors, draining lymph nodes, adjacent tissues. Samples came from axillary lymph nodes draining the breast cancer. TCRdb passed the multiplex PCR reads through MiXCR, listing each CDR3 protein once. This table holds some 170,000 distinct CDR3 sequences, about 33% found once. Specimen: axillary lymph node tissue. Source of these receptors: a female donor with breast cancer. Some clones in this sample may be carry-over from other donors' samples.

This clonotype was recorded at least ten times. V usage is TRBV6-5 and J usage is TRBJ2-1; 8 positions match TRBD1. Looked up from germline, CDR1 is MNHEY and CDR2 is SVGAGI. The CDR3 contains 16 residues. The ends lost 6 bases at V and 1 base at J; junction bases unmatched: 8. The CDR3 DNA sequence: TGTGCCAGCAGCCGTAACAGGGGGACATCCTACAATGAGCAGTTCTTC. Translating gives CASSRNRGTSYNEQFF.

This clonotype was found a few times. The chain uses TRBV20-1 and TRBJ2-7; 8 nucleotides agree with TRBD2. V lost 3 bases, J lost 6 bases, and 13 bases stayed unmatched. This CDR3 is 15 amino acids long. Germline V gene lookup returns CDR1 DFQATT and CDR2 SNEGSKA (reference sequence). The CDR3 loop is CSARGLGRQTGEQYF. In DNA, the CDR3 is TGCAGTGCTAGGGGACTAGGCCGACAAACCGGCGAGCAGTACTTC.

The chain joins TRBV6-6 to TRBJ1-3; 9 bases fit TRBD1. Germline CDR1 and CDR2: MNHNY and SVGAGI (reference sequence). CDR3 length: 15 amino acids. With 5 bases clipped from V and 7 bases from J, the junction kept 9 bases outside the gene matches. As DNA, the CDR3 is TGTGCCAGCAGTGCCCCGAGGGGACAGGGCAACACCATATATTTT. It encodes CASSAPRGQGNTIYF.

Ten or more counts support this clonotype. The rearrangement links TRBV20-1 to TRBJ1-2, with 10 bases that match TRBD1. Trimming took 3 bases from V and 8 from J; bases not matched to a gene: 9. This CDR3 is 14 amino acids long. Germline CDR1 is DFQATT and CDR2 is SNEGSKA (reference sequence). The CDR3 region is CSASPGTGVGGYTF. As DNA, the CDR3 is TGCAGTGCTAGTCCGGGGACAGGGGTTGGAGGCTACACCTTC.

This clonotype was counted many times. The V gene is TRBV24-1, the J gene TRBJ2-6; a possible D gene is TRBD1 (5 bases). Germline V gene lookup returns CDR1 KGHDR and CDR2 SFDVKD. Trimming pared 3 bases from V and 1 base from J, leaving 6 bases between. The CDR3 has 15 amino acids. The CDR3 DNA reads TGTGCCACCAGTGATCCAGGGTCTGGGGCCAACGTCCTGACTTTC. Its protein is CATSDPGSGANVLTF.

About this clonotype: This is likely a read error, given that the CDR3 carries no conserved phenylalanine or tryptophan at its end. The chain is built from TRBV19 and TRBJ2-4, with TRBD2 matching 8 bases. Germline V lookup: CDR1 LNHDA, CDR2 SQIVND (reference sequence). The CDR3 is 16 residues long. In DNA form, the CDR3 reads TGTGTCAGTAGTACCCGGGGGGGGGGCCCAGGGAACATTCAGTACTCC. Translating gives CVSSTRGGGPGNIQYS.

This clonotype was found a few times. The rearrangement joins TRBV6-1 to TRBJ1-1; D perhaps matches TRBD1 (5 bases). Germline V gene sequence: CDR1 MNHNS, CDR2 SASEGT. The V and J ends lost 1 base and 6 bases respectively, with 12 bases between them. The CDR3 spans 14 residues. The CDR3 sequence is CASSEEQVDSEAFF. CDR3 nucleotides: TGTGCCAGCAGTGAAGAACAGGTGGACTCTGAAGCTTTCTTT.

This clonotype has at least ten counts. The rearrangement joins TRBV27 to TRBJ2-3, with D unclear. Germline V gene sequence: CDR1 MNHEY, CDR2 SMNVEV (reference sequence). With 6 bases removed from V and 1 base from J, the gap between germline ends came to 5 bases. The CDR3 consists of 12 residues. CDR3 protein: CASSPRTDTQYF. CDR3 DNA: TGTGCCAGCAGCCCCCGCACAGATACGCAGTATTTT.

In nucleotides, the CDR3 is TGCGCCAGCAGCCAAGTCGGGGGGTCTGGGGCCAACGTCCTGACTTTC. Amino acids: CASSQVGGSGANVLTF. The chain carries TRBV4-1 and TRBJ2-6; TRBD2 agrees at 7 bases. With 1 base clipped from V and 1 base from J, the junction kept 1 base outside the gene matches. The CDR3 length is 16 residues. Germline V gives CDR1 MGHRA, CDR2 YSYEKL.

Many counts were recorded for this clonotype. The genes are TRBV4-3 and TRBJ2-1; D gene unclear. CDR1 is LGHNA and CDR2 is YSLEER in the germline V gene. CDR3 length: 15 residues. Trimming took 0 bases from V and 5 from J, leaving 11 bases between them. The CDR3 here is CASSQDLGLNNEQFF. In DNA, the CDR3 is TGCGCCAGCAGCCAAGATCTAGGGCTAAACAATGAGCAGTTCTTC.

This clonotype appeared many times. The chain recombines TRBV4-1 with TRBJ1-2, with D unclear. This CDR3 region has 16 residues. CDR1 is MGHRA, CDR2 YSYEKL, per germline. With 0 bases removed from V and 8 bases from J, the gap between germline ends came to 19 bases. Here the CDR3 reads CASSQDPAGGLFGYTF. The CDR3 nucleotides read TGCGCCAGCAGCCAAGATCCTGCAGGAGGACTTTTCGGCTACACCTTC.

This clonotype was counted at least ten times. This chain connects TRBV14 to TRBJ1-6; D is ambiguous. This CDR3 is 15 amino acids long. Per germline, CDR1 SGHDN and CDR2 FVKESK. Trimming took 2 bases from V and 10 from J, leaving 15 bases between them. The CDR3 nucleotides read TGTGCCAGCAGCCAACGACCCAGTGGAAGGTCACCCCTCCACTTT. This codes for CASSQRPSGRSPLHF.